The clone carrying this T cell receptor (beta chain) turned up a few times. The antigen remains unidentified. Profiled with immunoSEQ multiplex PCR; TCRdb holds only in-frame clones, not every one. The sample has 45,000 or so clones; roughly 82% are singletons. This entry belongs to a study of PD-L1 blockade in urothelial cancer. On the study more broadly: Every 3 weeks, patients received intravenous atezolizumab 1,200 mg, beginning 2014.

CDR1 and CDR2 from the germline V gene are SGDLS and YYNGEE. The junction had 10 bases not matched to a gene; V was cut back by 6 bases and J by 5 bases. CDR3 length equals 14 residues. Patient disease was locally advanced or metastatic urothelial carcinoma. Overall study results and limits: Enhanced expansion of tumor-associated blood clones at 3 weeks characterized durable-benefit patients. When pretreatment blood TCR clonality was below the median, it predicted better survival.

V is TRBV9 and J is TRBJ2-7; 8 nucleotides match TRBD2. The material sequenced was PBMCs, taken around atezolizumab (anti-PD-L1) treatment. The sequence was obtained from a man aged 65-85 years with urothelial cancer. This CDR3 reads CASNPPERENEQYF. The CDR3 region has the DNA TGTGCCAGCAACCCCCCGGAGCGGGAGAACGAGCAGTACTTC. Full variable domain (outside the CDR3, taken from reference TRBV9 and TRBJ2-7): DSGVTQTPKHLITATGQRVTLRCSPRSGDLSVYWYQQSLDQGLQFLIQYYNGEERAKGNILERFSAQQFPDLHSELNLSSLELGDSALYFCASNPPERENEQYFGPGTRLTVT.